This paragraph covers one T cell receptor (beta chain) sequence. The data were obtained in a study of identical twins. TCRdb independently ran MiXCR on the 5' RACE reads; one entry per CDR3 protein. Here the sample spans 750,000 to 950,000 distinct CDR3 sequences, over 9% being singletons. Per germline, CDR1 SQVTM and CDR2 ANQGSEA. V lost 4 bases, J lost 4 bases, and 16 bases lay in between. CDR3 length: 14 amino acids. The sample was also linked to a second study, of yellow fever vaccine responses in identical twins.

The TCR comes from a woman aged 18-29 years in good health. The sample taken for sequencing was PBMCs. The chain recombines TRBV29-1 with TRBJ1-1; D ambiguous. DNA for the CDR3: TGCAGCGTTGCTCGGGTCACGCGGGGCACTGAAGCTTTCTTT. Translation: CSVARVTRGTEAFF.